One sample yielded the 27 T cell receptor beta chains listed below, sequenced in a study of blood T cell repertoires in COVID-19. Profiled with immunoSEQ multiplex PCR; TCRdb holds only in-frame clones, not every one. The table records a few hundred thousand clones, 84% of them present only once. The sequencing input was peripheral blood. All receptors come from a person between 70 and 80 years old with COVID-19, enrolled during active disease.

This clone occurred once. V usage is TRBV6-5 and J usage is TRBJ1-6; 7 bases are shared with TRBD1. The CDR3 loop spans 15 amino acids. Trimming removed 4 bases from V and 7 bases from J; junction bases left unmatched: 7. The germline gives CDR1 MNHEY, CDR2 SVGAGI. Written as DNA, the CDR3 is TGTGCCAGCAGTTCACGGACAGGCTACAATTCACCCCTCCACTTT. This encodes CASSSRTGYNSPLHF.

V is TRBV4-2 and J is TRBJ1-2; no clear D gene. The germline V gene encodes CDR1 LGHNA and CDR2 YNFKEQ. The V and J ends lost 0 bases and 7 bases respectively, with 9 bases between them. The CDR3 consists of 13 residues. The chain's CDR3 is CASSQDGEVGYTF. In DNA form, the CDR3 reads TGTGCCAGCAGCCAAGACGGGGAGGTTGGCTACACCTTC.

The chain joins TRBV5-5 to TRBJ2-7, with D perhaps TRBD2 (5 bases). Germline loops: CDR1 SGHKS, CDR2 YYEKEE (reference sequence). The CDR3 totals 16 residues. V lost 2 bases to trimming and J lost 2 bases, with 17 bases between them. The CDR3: CASSFFGERITYEQYF. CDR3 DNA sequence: TGTGCCAGCAGCTTTTTTGGGGAGCGGATTACCTACGAGCAGTACTTC.

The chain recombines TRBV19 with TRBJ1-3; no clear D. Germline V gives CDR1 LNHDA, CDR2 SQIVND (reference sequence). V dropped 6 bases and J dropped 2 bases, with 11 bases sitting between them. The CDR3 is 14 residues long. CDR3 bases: TGTGCCAGTAGCCAGGTTACAGCTGGAAACACCATATATTTT. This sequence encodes CASSQVTAGNTIYF.

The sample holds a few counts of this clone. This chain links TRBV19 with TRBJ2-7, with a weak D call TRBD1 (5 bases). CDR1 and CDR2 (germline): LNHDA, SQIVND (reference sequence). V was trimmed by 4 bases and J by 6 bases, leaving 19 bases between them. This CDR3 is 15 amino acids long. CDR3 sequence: CASSTRLGEFSEQYF. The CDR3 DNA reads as TGTGCCAGTAGTACACGCTTAGGGGAATTTTCCGAGCAGTACTTC.

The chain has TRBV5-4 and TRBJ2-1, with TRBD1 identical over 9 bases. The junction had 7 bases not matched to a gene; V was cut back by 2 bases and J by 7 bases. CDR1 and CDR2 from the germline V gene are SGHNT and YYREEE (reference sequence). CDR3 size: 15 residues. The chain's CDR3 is CASSLGDRARNEQFF. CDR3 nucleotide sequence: TGTGCCAGCAGCTTAGGGGACAGGGCTCGAAATGAGCAGTTCTTC. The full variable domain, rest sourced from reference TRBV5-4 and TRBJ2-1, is ETGVTQSPTHLIKTRGQQVTLRCSSQSGHNTVSWYQQALGQGPQFIFQYYREEENGRGNFPPRFSGLQFPNYSSELNVNALELDDSALYLCASSLGDRARNEQFFGPGTRLTVL.

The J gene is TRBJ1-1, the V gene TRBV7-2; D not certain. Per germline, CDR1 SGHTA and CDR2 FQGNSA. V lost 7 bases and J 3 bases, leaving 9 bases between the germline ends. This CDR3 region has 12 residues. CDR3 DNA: TGTGCCAGCACCAAGACACACACTGAAGCTTTCTTT. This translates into CASTKTHTEAFF.

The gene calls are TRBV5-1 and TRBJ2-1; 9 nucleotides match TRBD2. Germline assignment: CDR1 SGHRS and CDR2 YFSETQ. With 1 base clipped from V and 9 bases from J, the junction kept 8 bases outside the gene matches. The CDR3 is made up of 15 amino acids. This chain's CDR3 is CASSLRSGGPGEQFF. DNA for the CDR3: TGCGCCAGCAGCTTGCGTAGCGGGGGACCTGGTGAGCAGTTCTTC.

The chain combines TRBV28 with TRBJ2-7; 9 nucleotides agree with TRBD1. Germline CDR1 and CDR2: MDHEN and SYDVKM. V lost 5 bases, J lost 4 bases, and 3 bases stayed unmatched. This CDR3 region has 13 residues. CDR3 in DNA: TGTGCCAGCAGTCCCGGGACAGGGTACGAGCAGTACTTC. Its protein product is CASSPGTGYEQYF.

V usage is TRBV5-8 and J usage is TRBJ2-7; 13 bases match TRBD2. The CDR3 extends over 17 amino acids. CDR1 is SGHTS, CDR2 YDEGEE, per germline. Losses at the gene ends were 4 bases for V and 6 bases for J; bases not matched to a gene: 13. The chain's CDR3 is CASSTGTSGASGSEQYF. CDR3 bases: TGTGCCAGCAGCACCGGGACTAGCGGGGCTAGTGGATCCGAGCAGTACTTC.

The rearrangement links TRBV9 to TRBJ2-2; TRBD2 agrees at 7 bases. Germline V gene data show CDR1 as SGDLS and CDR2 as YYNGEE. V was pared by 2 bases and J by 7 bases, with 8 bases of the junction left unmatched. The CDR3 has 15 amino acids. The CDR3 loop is CASSVQQGRGGELFF. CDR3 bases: TGTGCCAGCAGCGTGCAACAAGGGAGGGGCGGGGAGCTGTTTTTT.

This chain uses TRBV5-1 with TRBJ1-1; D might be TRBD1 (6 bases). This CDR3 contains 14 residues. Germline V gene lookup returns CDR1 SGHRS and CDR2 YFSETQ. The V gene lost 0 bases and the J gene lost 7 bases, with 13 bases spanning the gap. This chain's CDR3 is CASSLEVRTDEAFF. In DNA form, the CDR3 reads TGCGCCAGCAGCTTGGAAGTTAGGACAGATGAAGCTTTCTTT. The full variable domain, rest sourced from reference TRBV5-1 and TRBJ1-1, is KAGVTQTPRYLIKTRGQQVTLSCSPISGHRSVSWYQQTPGQGLQFLFEYFSETQRNKGNFPGRFSGRQFSNSRSEMNVSTLELGDSALYLCASSLEVRTDEAFFGQGTRLTVV.

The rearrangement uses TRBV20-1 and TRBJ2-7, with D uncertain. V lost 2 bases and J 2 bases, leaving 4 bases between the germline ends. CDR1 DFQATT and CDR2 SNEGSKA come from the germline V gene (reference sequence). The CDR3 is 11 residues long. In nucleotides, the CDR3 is TGCAGTGCTAGACCTACCTACGAGCAGTACTTC. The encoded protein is CSARPTYEQYF.

The CDR3 reads CASSFSGHQETQYF. In nucleotides, the CDR3 is TGTGCCAGCAGCTTCTCTGGGCACCAAGAGACCCAGTACTTC. The V and J genes are TRBV5-6 and TRBJ2-5; no reliable D call. The CDR3 extends over 14 amino acids. Germline CDR1 and CDR2: SGHDT and YYEEEE. V was pared by 2 bases and J by 0 bases, with 8 bases between. Complete variable domain (other parts from reference TRBV5-6 and TRBJ2-5): DAGVTQSPTHLIKTRGQQVTLRCSPKSGHDTVSWYQQALGQGPQFIFQYYEEEERQRGNFPDRFSGHQFPNYSSELNVNALLLGDSALYLCASSFSGHQETQYFGPGTRLLVL.

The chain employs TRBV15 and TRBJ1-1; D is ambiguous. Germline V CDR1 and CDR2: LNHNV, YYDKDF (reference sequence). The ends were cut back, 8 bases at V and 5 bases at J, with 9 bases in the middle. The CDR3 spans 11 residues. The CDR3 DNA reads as TGTGCCACCCCGACGCGGACTGAAGCTTTCTTT. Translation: CATPTRTEAFF.

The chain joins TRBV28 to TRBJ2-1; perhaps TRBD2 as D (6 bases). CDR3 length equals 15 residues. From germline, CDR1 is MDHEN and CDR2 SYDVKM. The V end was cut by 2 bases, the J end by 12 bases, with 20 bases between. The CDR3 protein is CASSLGLGGPPAQFF. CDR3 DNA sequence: TGTGCCAGCAGTTTAGGGCTCGGGGGACCCCCCGCGCAGTTCTTC. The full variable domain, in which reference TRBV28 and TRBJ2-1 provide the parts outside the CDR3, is DVKVTQSSRYLVKRTGEKVFLECVQDMDHENMFWYRQDPGLGLRLIYFSYDVKMKEKGDIPEGYSVSREKKERFSLILESASTNQTSMYLCASSLGLGGPPAQFFGPGTRLTVL.

The CDR3 DNA follows: TGTGCCAGCAGTGAACAGGGGCCCAATAATTCACCCCTCCACTTT. This translates into CASSEQGPNNSPLHF. V gene TRBV6-1 combines with J gene TRBJ1-6, with D possibly matching TRBD1 (6 bases). The length of the CDR3 is 15 residues. V was shortened by 2 bases and J by 5 bases, with 10 bases between the two germline ends. Germline CDR1 and CDR2: MNHNS and SASEGT.

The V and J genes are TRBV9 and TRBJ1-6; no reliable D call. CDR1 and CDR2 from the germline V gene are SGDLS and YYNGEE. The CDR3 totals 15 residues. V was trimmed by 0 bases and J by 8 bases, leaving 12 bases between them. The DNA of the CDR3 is TGTGCCAGCAGCGTAGAGAGTACGGCGGATTCACCCCTCCACTTT. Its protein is CASSVESTADSPLHF.

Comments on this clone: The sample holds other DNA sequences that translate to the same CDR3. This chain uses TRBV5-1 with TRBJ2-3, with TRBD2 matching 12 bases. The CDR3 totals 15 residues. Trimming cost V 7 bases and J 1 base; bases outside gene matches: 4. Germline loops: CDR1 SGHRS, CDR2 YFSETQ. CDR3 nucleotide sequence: TGCGCCAGCCGACTAGCGGGAGACCGCACAGATACGCAGTATTTT. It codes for CASRLAGDRTDTQYF.

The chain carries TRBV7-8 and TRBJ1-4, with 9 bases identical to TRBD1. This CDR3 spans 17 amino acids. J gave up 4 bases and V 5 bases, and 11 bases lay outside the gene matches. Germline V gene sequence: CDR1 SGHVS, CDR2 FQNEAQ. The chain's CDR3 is CASSPDRGVLLNEKLFF. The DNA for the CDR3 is TGTGCCAGCAGCCCCGACAGGGGGGTGCTACTTAATGAAAAACTGTTTTTT. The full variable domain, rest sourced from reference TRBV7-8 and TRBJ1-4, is GAGVSQSPRYKVAKRGQDVALRCDPISGHVSLFWYQQALGQGPEFLTYFQNEAQLDKSGLPSDRFFAERPEGSVSTLKIQRTQQEDSAVYLCASSPDRGVLLNEKLFFGSGTQLSVL.

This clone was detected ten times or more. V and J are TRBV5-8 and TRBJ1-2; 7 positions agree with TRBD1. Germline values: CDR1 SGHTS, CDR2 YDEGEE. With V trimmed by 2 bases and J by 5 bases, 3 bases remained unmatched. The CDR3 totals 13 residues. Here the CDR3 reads CASSFRDRYGYTF. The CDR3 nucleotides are TGTGCCAGCAGCTTTCGGGACAGATATGGCTACACCTTC.

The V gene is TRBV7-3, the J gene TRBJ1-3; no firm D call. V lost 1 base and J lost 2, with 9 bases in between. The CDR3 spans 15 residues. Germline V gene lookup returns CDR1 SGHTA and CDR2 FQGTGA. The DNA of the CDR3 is TGTGCCAGCAGCTTAAGAGGGATGGCTGGAAACACCATATATTTT. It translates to CASSLRGMAGNTIYF.

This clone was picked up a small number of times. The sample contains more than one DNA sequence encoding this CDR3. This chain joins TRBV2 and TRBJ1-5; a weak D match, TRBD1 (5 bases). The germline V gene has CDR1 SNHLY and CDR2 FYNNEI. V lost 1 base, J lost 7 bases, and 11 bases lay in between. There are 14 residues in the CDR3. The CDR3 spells CASSEGGEVQPQHF. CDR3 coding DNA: TGTGCCAGCAGTGAAGGGGGCGAGGTCCAGCCCCAGCATTTT.

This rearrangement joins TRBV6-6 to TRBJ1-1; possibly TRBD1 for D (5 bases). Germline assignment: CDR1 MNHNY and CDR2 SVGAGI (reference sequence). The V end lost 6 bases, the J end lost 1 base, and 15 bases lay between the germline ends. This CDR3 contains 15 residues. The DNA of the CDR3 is TGTGCCAGCAGACCAGGGTTAGGTCGGAACACTGAAGCTTTCTTT. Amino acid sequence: CASRPGLGRNTEAFF.

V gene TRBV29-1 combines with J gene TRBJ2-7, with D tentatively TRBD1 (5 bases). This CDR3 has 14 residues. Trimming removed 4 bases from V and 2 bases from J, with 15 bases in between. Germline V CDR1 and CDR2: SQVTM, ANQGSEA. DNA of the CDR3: TGCAGCGTTGGAAACGGACACCTCACCTACGAGCAGTACTTC. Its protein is CSVGNGHLTYEQYF.

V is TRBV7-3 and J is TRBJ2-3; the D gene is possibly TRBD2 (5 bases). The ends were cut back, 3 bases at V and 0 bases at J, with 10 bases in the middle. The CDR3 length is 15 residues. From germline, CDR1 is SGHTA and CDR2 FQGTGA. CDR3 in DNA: TGTGCCAGCAGCTTGGGAGTACTTAGCACAGATACGCAGTATTTT. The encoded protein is CASSLGVLSTDTQYF. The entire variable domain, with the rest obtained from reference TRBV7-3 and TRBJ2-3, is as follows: GAGVSQTPSNKVTEKGKYVELRCDPISGHTALYWYRQSLGQGPEFLIYFQGTGAADDSGLPNDRFFAVRPEGSVSTLKIQRTERGDSAVYLCASSLGVLSTDTQYFGPGTRLTVL.

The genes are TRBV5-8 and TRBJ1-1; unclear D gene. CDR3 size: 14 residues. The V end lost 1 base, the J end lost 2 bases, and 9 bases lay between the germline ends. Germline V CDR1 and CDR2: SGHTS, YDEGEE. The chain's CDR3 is CASSLSRLNTEAFF. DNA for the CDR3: TGTGCCAGCAGCTTGAGCAGGCTAAACACTGAAGCTTTCTTT. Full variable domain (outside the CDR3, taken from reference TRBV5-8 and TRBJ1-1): EAGVTQSPTHLIKTRGQQATLRCSPISGHTSVYWYQQALGLGLQFLLWYDEGEERNRGNFPPRFSGRQFPNYSSELNVNALELEDSALYLCASSLSRLNTEAFFGQGTRLTVV.